The rows below give T cell receptor beta chains drawn from one sample of a study of blood T cell repertoires in COVID-19. Clones were read by immunoSEQ multiplex PCR, and TCRdb kept only the in-frame ones, dropping some. The sample consists of under 300,000 clones, roughly 90% of them appearing once. Sample: peripheral blood. The receptor source for this set is a woman aged 25 to 39 with acute or convalescent COVID-19. The CDR3 runs from the conserved cysteine through the conserved F or W. D genes are given only for firm matches. Only part of the rows carry a size: once, few, many, or a class if the clone is expanded.

>TRBJ2-1|-|-|TRBV21-1
TGTGCCAGCAGCAACAGGGATTCTAGTGAGCAGTTCTTC
CASSNRDSSEQFF
>TRBJ1-5|-|-|TRBV6-6
TGTGCCAGCAGCAGTGGTCAGCCCCAGCATTTT
CASSSGQPQHF
>TRBJ2-5|-|-|TRBV13
TGTGCCAGCAGCTTAGACGGGGAGATCCAAGAGACCCAGTACTTC
CASSLDGEIQETQYF
>TRBJ1-5|TRBD1|-|TRBV30
TGTGCCTGGAGTGTTGGGACAGGGCGGCAGCCCCAGCATTTT
CAWSVGTGRQPQHF
>TRBJ1-5|-|-|TRBV5-6
TGTGCCAGCAGCTTTAAGGGGGAAAGAAATCAGCCCCAGCATTTT
CASSFKGERNQPQHF
>TRBJ2-7|-|-|TRBV27
TGTGCCAGCAGGACAAATTACGAGCAGTACTTC
CASRTNYEQYF
>TRBJ2-7|TRBD2|-|TRBV29-1
TGCAGCGTTCTCCTAGCGGGAGCCTACGAGCAGTACTTC
CSVLLAGAYEQYF
>TRBJ2-1|-|-|TRBV7-8
TGTGCCAGCAGCTTAGCCCGGTTGGGCAACAGTGAGCAGTTCTTC
CASSLARLGNSEQFF
>TRBJ1-2|TRBD1|-|TRBV7-6
TGTGCCAGCAGCCCCAGGGGACAGGGGGCGATCTATGGCTACACCTTC
CASSPRGQGAIYGYTF
>TRBJ2-5|TRBD2|-|TRBV30
TGTGCCTGGAGTGGCGTTGTTGGACTAGCGGGAGAATATCAAGAGACCCAGTACTTC
CAWSGVVGLAGEYQETQYF
>TRBJ2-1|TRBD2|-|TRBV5-1
TGCGCCAGCAGCTTGACACCCGGGACTAGCGGGAGGTCCCCTCTCAATGAGCAGTTCTTC
CASSLTPGTSGRSPLNEQFF
>TRBJ2-2|TRBD1|-|TRBV2
TGTGCCAGCAGAGAACGGGACAGTAGCACCGGGGAGCTGTTTTTT
CASRERDSSTGELFF
>TRBJ2-1|-|-|TRBV19
TGTGCCAGTAGTATCGCCCATGTGAGCTCCTACAATGAGCAGTTCTTC
CASSIAHVSSYNEQFF
>TRBJ1-1|TRBD1|-|TRBV9
TGTGCCAGCAGCGTCGCCGGGACAGCGAACACTGAAGCTTTCTTT
CASSVAGTANTEAFF
>TRBJ2-1|-|-|TRBV4-2
TGTGCCAGCAGCCCTCAGGGCCACAATGAGCAGTTCTTC
CASSPQGHNEQFF
>TRBJ2-5|TRBD2|-|TRBV14
TGTGCCAGCAGCCGAAGCGGGAGAAAAGAGACCCAGTACTTC
CASSRSGRKETQYF
>TRBJ1-4|-|-|TRBV19
TGTGCCAGTAGTGGGGGCCGTAATGAAAAACTGTTTTTT
CASSGGRNEKLFF
>TRBJ2-2|-|-|TRBV18
TGTGCCAGCTCACCTGTCAGGGTTAGCACCGGGGAGCTGTTTTTT
CASSPVRVSTGELFF
>TRBJ2-7|-|-|TRBV20-1
TGCAGTGCTAGCCAGGGTTACGAGCAGTACTTC
CSASQGYEQYF
>TRBJ2-1|-|-|TRBV25-1
TGTGCCAGCAGTGAATTGGGGGGGCGCTTCTACAATGAGCAGTTCTTC
CASSELGGRFYNEQFF
>TRBJ1-1|TRBD1|-|TRBV5-1
TGCGCCAGCGGGACAGCACGCGACACTGAAGCTTTCTTT
CASGTARDTEAFF
>TRBJ1-5|TRBD1|-|TRBV19
TGTGCCAGTAGTATGTTGTTGCGACAGGGTCCTCAGCCCCAGCATTTT
CASSMLLRQGPQPQHF
>TRBJ1-1|-|once|TRBV7-9
TGTGCCAGCAGCCCCGAAGAAACAGGGTTGGGCCCTTTAGCTTTCTTT
CASSPEETGLGPLAFF
>TRBJ1-5|TRBD1|-|TRBV5-6
TGTGCCAGCAGCGTAAACAGGGGGCCTGGCAATCAGCCCCAGCATTTT
CASSVNRGPGNQPQHF
>TRBJ1-1|TRBD1|-|TRBV27
TGTGCCAGCAGCGTGACAGGGGCGAACACTGAAGCTTTCTTT
CASSVTGANTEAFF
>TRBJ1-5|-|-|TRBV27
TGTGCCAGCAGTTTAACCAGGGGTCAGCCCCAGCATTTT
CASSLTRGQPQHF
>TRBJ2-7|-|few|TRBV7-2
TGTGCCAGCAGCTCCTATAGTAGCGTGGGGTCCCGCGAGCAGTACTTC
CASSSYSSVGSREQYF
>TRBJ2-7|-|-|TRBV15
TGTGCCACCAGCAGAGAAAGGCAGGGCGGAGAGCAGTACTTC
CATSRERQGGEQYF
>TRBJ1-1|-|-|TRBV19
TGTGCCAGTAGTATCGGGGGAATAGCTTTCTTT
CASSIGGIAFF
>TRBJ2-2|TRBD2|-|TRBV10-3
TGTGCCATCAGACCAGAGACTAGCGAGAACACCGGGGAGCTGTTTTTT
CAIRPETSENTGELFF
>TRBJ1-4|-|-|TRBV21-1
TGTGCCAGCAGCAAAGGCCGGGACAGGGGAGGATTTGCTGAAAAACTGTTTTTT
CASSKGRDRGGFAEKLFF
>TRBJ1-4|-|few|TRBV7-9
TGTGCCAGCAGCTTGGGACATACTAATGAAAAACTGTTTTTT
CASSLGHTNEKLFF
>TRBJ1-1|-|-|TRBV14
TGTGCCAGCAGCCAAGGAACAGGCACTGAAGCTTTCTTT
CASSQGTGTEAFF
>TRBJ2-7|TRBD1|-|TRBV6-5
TGTGCCAGCAGTTCCCCGGGACAGGCGAACTCCTACGAGCAGTACTTC
CASSSPGQANSYEQYF
>TRBJ1-6|-|few|TRBV4-3
TGCGCCAGCAGCCAAGGGGGCAATTCACCCCTCCACTTT
CASSQGGNSPLHF
>TRBJ2-1|-|-|TRBV4-2
TGTGCCAGCAGCGGTTCGGGCAATGAGCAGTTCTTC
CASSGSGNEQFF
>TRBJ1-1|TRBD1|-|TRBV19
TGTGCCAGTAGTATGGGATGGACAGGAACAGCTTTCTTT
CASSMGWTGTAFF
>TRBJ2-2|TRBD2|-|TRBV5-4
TGTGCCAGCAGCCCGGGACTAGCGGTGACGAACACCGGGGAGCTGTTTTTT
CASSPGLAVTNTGELFF
>TRBJ2-7|-|-|TRBV19
TGTGCCAGTAGTGAAAAGTCCATCACTCTCTCCCTCTACGAGCAGTACTTC
CASSEKSITLSLYEQYF
>TRBJ1-2|-|-|TRBV30
TGTGCCTGGATGAGGAACTTATATCGGGGCTACACCTTC
CAWMRNLYRGYTF
>TRBJ2-7|-|few|TRBV2
TGTGCCAGCAGTCAATGGGGCAACGAGCAGTACTTC
CASSQWGNEQYF
>TRBJ1-6|-|-|TRBV19
TGTGCCAGTAGGGACTTGAGCTCCTATAATTCACCCCTCCACTTT
CASRDLSSYNSPLHF
>TRBJ2-1|-|-|TRBV9
TGTGCCAGCAGCGGTAGGGGTAAGCAGTTCTTC
CASSGRGKQFF
>TRBJ2-7|TRBD2|-|TRBV7-2
TGTGCCAGCAGCCCCCCAGGGCTAGCGGGAAAATACGAGCAGTACTTC
CASSPPGLAGKYEQYF
>TRBJ2-4|TRBD2|-|TRBV7-2
TGTGCCAGCAGCCTTAGTGGGGGGGGAGCCAAAAACATTCAGTACTTC
CASSLSGGGAKNIQYF
>TRBJ1-5|TRBD1|-|TRBV27
TGTGCCAGCAGTTTCGCGGACAGGGTGGGCAATCAGCCCCAGCATTTT
CASSFADRVGNQPQHF
>TRBJ2-7|TRBD2|-|TRBV6-5
TGTGCCAGCAGTTACTCACTAGCGGGAGGTTTCGAGCAGTACTTC
CASSYSLAGGFEQYF
>TRBJ1-1|-|-|TRBV7-9
TGTGCCAGCAGCCCGGGGAGGCTCACTGAAGCTTTCTTT
CASSPGRLTEAFF
>TRBJ1-3|TRBD1|-|TRBV4-3
TGCGCCAGCAGCCAGGAACCACCGGGACAGGGTGACACCATATATTTT
CASSQEPPGQGDTIYF
>TRBJ2-5|-|-|TRBV15
TGTGCCACCAGCATTGGAGGCGGGAAAGGGACCCAGTACTTC
CATSIGGGKGTQYF
>TRBJ1-1|-|-|TRBV30
TGTGCCTCAACCCCCGGGACACTGAACACTGAAGCTTTCTTT
CASTPGTLNTEAFF
>TRBJ1-5|-|once|TRBV6-2/TRBV6-3
TGTGCCAGCAGTTACTCAGAGGCCTTCCGGGGCAATCAGCCCCAGCATTTT
CASSYSEAFRGNQPQHF
>TRBJ1-6|TRBD1|-|TRBV6-6
TGTGCCAGCAGTCAGGACAGGGGTGGTTCACCCCTCCACTTT
CASSQDRGGSPLHF
>TRBJ2-7|TRBD2|-|TRBV6-1
TGTGCCAGCAGTGAAGGACCTAGCGGAGCTTCCACCTACGAGCAGTACTTC
CASSEGPSGASTYEQYF
>TRBJ2-7|TRBD1|-|TRBV6-1
TGTGCCAGCAGATCCGGACAGGGCTCCTACGAGCAGTACTTC
CASRSGQGSYEQYF
>TRBJ1-4|-|once|TRBV14
TGTGCCAGCAGCCAAGATTGGGCGGGACGGCAGACAAAACTGTTTTTT
CASSQDWAGRQTKLFF
>TRBJ2-5|TRBD1|-|TRBV6-2/TRBV6-3
TGTGCCAGCAGTTACGGGACAGGGGCGGGGGAGACCCAGTACTTC
CASSYGTGAGETQYF
>TRBJ2-7|-|-|TRBV5-4
TGTGCCAGCAGCTTGGCTGGTGGGGACACCCGCTACGAGCAGTACTTC
CASSLAGGDTRYEQYF
>TRBJ2-1|-|once|TRBV29-1
TGCAGCTATCAGGGGGCGGGAGTGCACAATGAGCAGTTCTTC
CSYQGAGVHNEQFF
>TRBJ2-3|TRBD2|-|TRBV7-9
TGTGCCAGCAGCCCGTGGGGGGAACCGGGACTAGCGTTCGCAGATACGCAGTATTTT
CASSPWGEPGLAFADTQYF